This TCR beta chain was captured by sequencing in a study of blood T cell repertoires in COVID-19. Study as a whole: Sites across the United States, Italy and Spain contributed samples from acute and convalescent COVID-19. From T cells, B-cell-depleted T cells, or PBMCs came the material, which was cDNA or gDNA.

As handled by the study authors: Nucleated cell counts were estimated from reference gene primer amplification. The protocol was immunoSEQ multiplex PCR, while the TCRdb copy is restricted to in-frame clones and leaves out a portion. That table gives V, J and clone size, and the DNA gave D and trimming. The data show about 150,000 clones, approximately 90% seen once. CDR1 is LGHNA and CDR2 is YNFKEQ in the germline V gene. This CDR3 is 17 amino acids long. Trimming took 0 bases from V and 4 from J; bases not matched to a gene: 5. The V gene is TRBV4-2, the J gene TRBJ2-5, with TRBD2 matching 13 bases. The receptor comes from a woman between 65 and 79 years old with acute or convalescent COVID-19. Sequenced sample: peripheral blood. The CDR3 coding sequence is TGTGCCAGCAGCCAAGACACTAGCGGGGGGGCCCGAGAGACCCAGTACTTC. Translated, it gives CASSQDTSGGARETQYF.